The 17 T cell receptor beta chains below were found in one sample sequenced in a study of blood T cells in healthy people across ages. The use of a sample-barcoded 5' primer and a J-beta primer mix characterized a second PCR of roughly 6 to 11 cycles. TCRdb passed the 5' RACE reads through MiXCR, listing each CDR3 protein once. Of roughly 800,000 distinct CDR3 sequences in the sample, about 62% were seen once. Input material: blood. The origin of the receptors is a man aged 25-45 years in good health.

V usage is TRBV6-1 and J usage is TRBJ2-2; 8 bases fit TRBD1. The CDR3 length is 16 residues. CDR1 and CDR2 from the germline V gene are MNHNS and SASEGT. Trimming removed 4 bases from V and 1 base from J; junction bases left unmatched: 5. CDR3 protein: CASSGTGRRNTGELFF. The CDR3 nucleotides are TGTGCCAGCAGTGGGACAGGGCGAAGGAACACCGGGGAGCTGTTTTTT.

The chain recombines TRBV7-9 with TRBJ2-5; TRBD2 might be the D (6 bases). Germline V gene lookup returns CDR1 SEHNR and CDR2 FQNEAQ (reference sequence). The CDR3 has 13 amino acids. With 5 bases removed from V and 4 bases from J, the gap between germline ends came to 11 bases. CDR3 coding DNA: TGTGCCAGCAGCCCAATTAGCGGAGAGACCCAGTACTTC. It codes for CASSPISGETQYF.

The rearrangement joins TRBV28 to TRBJ2-1, with D perhaps TRBD1 or TRBD2 (6 bases each). This CDR3 is built from 16 residues. The V end was cut by 2 bases, the J end by 7 bases, with 18 bases between. CDR1 and CDR2 (germline): MDHEN, SYDVKM. The CDR3 reads CASSLVRGGGGNEQFF. Here the CDR3 DNA reads TGTGCCAGCAGTTTAGTCCGGGGCGGAGGGGGAAATGAGCAGTTCTTC.

The chain employs TRBV19 and TRBJ2-4; a possible D gene is TRBD2 (6 bases). The CDR3 runs 14 residues. CDR1 and CDR2 (germline): LNHDA, SQIVND (reference sequence). Trimming took off 5 bases at V and 0 bases at J, with 8 bases between the two ends. The chain's CDR3 is CASSPGVAKNIQYF. The DNA of the CDR3 is TGTGCCAGTAGTCCGGGAGTAGCCAAAAACATTCAGTACTTC. Full variable domain (outside the CDR3, taken from reference TRBV19 and TRBJ2-4): DGGITQSPKYLFRKEGQNVTLSCEQNLNHDAMYWYRQDPGQGLRLIYYSQIVNDFQKGDIAEGYSVSREKKESFPLTVTSAQKNPTAFYLCASSPGVAKNIQYFGAGTRLSVL.

This clonotype was found once. At one end the junction does not follow the germline gene, possibly because of a read error. The CDR3 reads CASSLWLAELYVPQYF. In DNA, the CDR3 is TGCGCCAGCAGCTTATGGTTAGCGGAGTTATACGTCCCCCAGTACTTC. The chain joins TRBV7-3 to TRBJ2-5; D is possibly TRBD2 (6 bases). Germline V gene lookup returns CDR1 SGHTA and CDR2 FQGTGA. This CDR3 has 16 amino acids.

The rearrangement joins TRBV28 to TRBJ1-1; D gene ambiguous. The CDR3 covers 12 residues. Germline V gene lookup returns CDR1 MDHEN and CDR2 SYDVKM. Trimming removed 5 bases from V and 3 bases from J, with 7 bases in between. DNA of the CDR3: TGTGCCAGCAGTGTGTCGGACACTGAAGCTTTCTTT. It translates to CASSVSDTEAFF.

This chain joins TRBV27 and TRBJ2-7; a weak D match, TRBD1 (5 bases). V lost 8 bases and J lost 7, with 21 bases in between. Germline CDR1 reads MNHEY; CDR2 reads SMNVEV (reference sequence). The CDR3 loop spans 14 amino acids. The CDR3 sequence is CASSNRPLVEEQYF. As DNA, the CDR3 is TGTGCCAGCTCAAACAGGCCCTTAGTGGAAGAGCAGTACTTC.

In regard to this clonotype: Since a much larger clone is just one base distant, this may be a read error. CDR3 residues: CACSQEAIAGTGNEQFF. The DNA for the CDR3 is TGCGCCTGCAGCCAAGAGGCGATAGCGGGAACTGGGAATGAGCAGTTCTTC. The V call is TRBV4-3, the J call TRBJ2-1; 8 bases agree with TRBD2. The CDR3 runs to 17 residues. Germline V gene lookup returns CDR1 LGHNA and CDR2 YSLEER.

This chain joins TRBV4-3 and TRBJ2-5; the match to TRBD1 covers 9 bases. Germline values: CDR1 LGHNA, CDR2 YSLEER. V was pared by 1 base and J by 11 bases, with 17 bases of the junction left unmatched. This CDR3 contains 17 residues. DNA for the CDR3: TGCGCCAGCAGCCAAGCTCCTCTGGGACAGGGAGTTGGTGAGCAGTACTTC. Translating it yields CASSQAPLGQGVGEQYF.

V is TRBV5-1 and J is TRBJ2-1, with 10 bases lining up with TRBD2. V dropped 4 bases and J dropped 8; count of bases not matched to a gene: 21. Germline values: CDR1 SGHRS, CDR2 YFSETQ. The CDR3 runs 19 residues. For the CDR3, the DNA is TGCGCCAGCAGCCCCCTAATCGGGACTAGCGCGAGCCGTGGGGATGAGCAGTTCTTC. Residues: CASSPLIGTSASRGDEQFF.

V and J are TRBV20-1 and TRBJ2-7; 8 bases are a match to TRBD2. The CDR3 is 14 amino acids. CDR1 is DFQATT, CDR2 SNEGSKA, per germline (reference sequence). V shed 3 bases, J shed 3 bases, and the junction held 7 bases outside the gene matches. The CDR3: CSASRPGLVYEQYF. The CDR3 DNA reads as TGCAGTGCTAGTCGCCCGGGACTAGTCTACGAGCAGTACTTC.

Only a few counts were recorded for this clonotype. The V call is TRBV3-1, the J call TRBJ2-7, with no clear D. The CDR3 is 13 amino acids. CDR1 is LGHDT, CDR2 YNNKEL, per germline (reference sequence). Trimming took 4 bases from V and 6 from J, leaving 13 bases between them. CDR3 in amino acids: CASSPSFWGEQYF. In nucleotides, the CDR3 is TGTGCCAGCAGCCCCTCCTTTTGGGGCGAGCAGTACTTC.

This chain uses TRBV7-9 with TRBJ2-6; D is perhaps TRBD1 (6 bases). CDR1 and CDR2 from the germline V gene are SEHNR and FQNEAQ (reference sequence). This CDR3 is 17 amino acids long. V shed 5 bases and J shed 0 bases, with 14 bases lying between them. In DNA form, the CDR3 reads TGTGCCAGCAGCGTGACAGGTACCAGCTCTGGGGCCAACGTCCTGACTTTC. Amino acids: CASSVTGTSSGANVLTF.

This clonotype was seen only once. V usage is TRBV7-8 and J usage is TRBJ2-4; 7 bases agree with TRBD1. Gene TRBJ2-7 matches the end of the DNA better, so the J call may be wrong. This CDR3 is built from 14 residues. The germline V gene encodes CDR1 SGHVS and CDR2 FQNEAQ. CDR3 region: CASDLSPGGYEQYF. Here the CDR3 DNA reads TGTGCCAGCGACTTGAGCCCAGGGGGCTACGAGCAGTACTTC.

The CDR3 bases are TGCAGTGCTAGTGGTGGGGATCAGCCCCAGCATTTT. Amino acid sequence: CSASGGDQPQHF. This chain joins TRBV20-1 and TRBJ1-5; D gene unclear. Between the trimmed V and J ends, which lost 3 bases and 5 bases, there was a span of 8 bases. Germline assignment: CDR1 DFQATT and CDR2 SNEGSKA (reference sequence). The CDR3 contains 12 residues.

This chain connects TRBV10-3 to TRBJ1-1, with D unresolved. CDR3 length equals 11 residues. Deletions cut 6 bases from V and 8 bases from J, with 10 bases between. Germline V gene lookup returns CDR1 ENHRY and CDR2 SYGVKD. CDR3 region: CAISSGYEAFF. Written as DNA, the CDR3 is TGTGCCATCAGCTCAGGTTACGAAGCTTTCTTT.

This clonotype occurred a few times. The chain combines TRBV19 with TRBJ1-2; unclear D gene. This CDR3 spans 12 amino acids. From germline, CDR1 is LNHDA and CDR2 SQIVND (reference sequence). The germline V and J ends were trimmed by 3 bases and 6 bases, with 8 bases remaining between them. Written as DNA, the CDR3 is TGTGCCAGTAGTATCCGGCGGGATGGCTACACCTTC. This codes for CASSIRRDGYTF.